Listed below are T cell receptor beta chains from one sample, sequenced in a study of PD-1 blockade in classical Hodgkin lymphoma. The protocol was immunoSEQ multiplex PCR, while the TCRdb copy is restricted to in-frame clones and leaves out a portion. The sample lists 35,000 to 50,000 clones, 60% to 70% occurring once. The sample was peripheral blood mononuclear cells (PBMCs), taken before the fourth cycle of nivolumab. These receptors came from a human donor with classical Hodgkin lymphoma. CDR3s include the opening cysteine and the closing phenylalanine or tryptophan. D genes are given only for firm matches. Some rows mark clone size as missing; the rest say once, few, many or name a class of expanded clone.

clone size	V gene	D gene	J gene	CDR3 DNA	CDR3 protein
.	TRBV7-9	.	TRBJ2-7	TGTGCCAGCAGCTCTCGGGCCCTAGGCCCCTACGAGCAGTACTTC	CASSSRALGPYEQYF
.	TRBV7-3	.	TRBJ2-3	TGTGCCATCCCCGCCTCGGAGGGTACGCAGTATTTT	CAIPASEGTQYF
.	TRBV28	.	TRBJ1-1	TGTGCCAGCAGGTCCCCGGGCAGCAAGGACCAGTTGGCTTTCTTT	CASRSPGSKDQLAFF
.	TRBV9	.	TRBJ2-2	TGTGCCAGCAAGAAGGGGGATAACACCGGGGAGCTGTTTTTT	CASKKGDNTGELFF
.	TRBV6-5	TRBD2	TRBJ2-1	TGTGCCAGCAGTTACACTAGCGGACCTACTAATGAGCAGTTCTTC	CASSYTSGPTNEQFF
.	TRBV19	.	TRBJ1-5	TGTGCCAGTAGTTTAGAGAGTAGCAATCAGCCCCAGCATTTT	CASSLESSNQPQHF
few	TRBV4-3	TRBD1	TRBJ2-2	TGCGCCAGCAGCCAAGGCCCAGGGGGCCAAAACACCGGGGAGCTGTTTTTT	CASSQGPGGQNTGELFF
.	TRBV5-6	.	TRBJ1-4	TGTGCCAGCAGCTTCGGGACACTGGTTGGAAAACTGTTTTTT	CASSFGTLVGKLFF
.	TRBV6-5	.	TRBJ2-7	TGTGCCAGCAGTACAGGACGGGGATTTTACGAGCAGTACTTC	CASSTGRGFYEQYF
.	TRBV5-1	.	TRBJ2-2	TGCGCCATCTCGGAGGAGGGCACCGGGGAGCTGTTTTTT	CAISEEGTGELFF
.	TRBV5-4	.	TRBJ2-2	TGTGCCAGCAGCGGCGGCCTATCCGGGGAGCTGTTTTTT	CASSGGLSGELFF
.	TRBV13	.	TRBJ1-6	TGTGCCAGCAGCGCCACCATTTGGGGGGGTGGGCCCAATAATTCACCCCTCCACTTT	CASSATIWGGGPNNSPLHF
few	TRBV6-5	.	TRBJ2-2	TGTGCCAGCAGTCCTCGGGTTTCTGCACGGAAGCTGTTTTTT	CASSPRVSARKLFF
few	TRBV30	TRBD2	TRBJ2-3	TGTGCCTGGGCCCTAGCGGGAGTGGATACGCAGTATTTT	CAWALAGVDTQYF
.	TRBV28	TRBD1	TRBJ2-7	TGTGCCAGCAGCTGGTGGGACAGCACCTACGAGCAGTACTTC	CASSWWDSTYEQYF
.	TRBV7-9	TRBD1	TRBJ2-5	TGTGCCAGCAGCTTAGGGACAGGGTGGGAGACCCAGTACTTC	CASSLGTGWETQYF
.	TRBV25-1	.	TRBJ1-1	TGTGCCAGCATGCAAGGGCCGAACACTGAAGCTTTCTTT	CASMQGPNTEAFF
once	TRBV5-5	.	TRBJ1-5	TGTGCCAGAACCCAAACGGGCGTCAATCAGCCCCAGCATTTT	CARTQTGVNQPQHF
.	TRBV6-5	TRBD1	TRBJ2-4	TGTGCCAGCAGCCGACAGGGGGCGCGAGAAAACATTCAGTACTTC	CASSRQGARENIQYF
once	TRBV6-6	.	TRBJ1-5	TGTGCCAGCAGGGGGGGAATTTTTAGCAATCAGCCCCAGCATTTT	CASRGGIFSNQPQHF
.	TRBV30	.	TRBJ2-5	TGTGCCTGGAGTCGGAACACGCAAGAGACCCAGTACTTC	CAWSRNTQETQYF
.	TRBV11-3	.	TRBJ2-1	TGTGCCAGCAGCTTAGGGGACACCCCCTTTGAGCAGTTCTTC	CASSLGDTPFEQFF
.	TRBV19	TRBD2	TRBJ2-1	TGTGCCAGTAGGGGGACTAGCGGGAGTTATAATGAGCAGTTCTTC	CASRGTSGSYNEQFF
.	TRBV28	TRBD1	TRBJ1-5	TGTGCCAGCAGTTTAGGACAGGGCAATCAGCCCCAGCATTTT	CASSLGQGNQPQHF
once	TRBV5-1	.	TRBJ2-1	TGCGCCAGCAGCTTGCTTGTGGGGAGCTCCTACAATGAGCAGTTCTTC	CASSLLVGSSYNEQFF
few	TRBV5-1	.	TRBJ2-2	TGCGCCAGCAGCTTGCAGGTCTCGGCGAACACCGGGGAGCTGTTTTTT	CASSLQVSANTGELFF
.	TRBV7-2	.	TRBJ1-3	TGTGCCAGCAGCTACATGGCGGGGAACACCATATATTTT	CASSYMAGNTIYF
.	TRBV13	.	TRBJ2-7	TGTGCCAGCAGCTTAGGGGACGCCTCCTACGAGCAGTACTTC	CASSLGDASYEQYF
.	TRBV11-2	.	TRBJ1-2	TGTGCCAGCAGCTTGCGGAACGGTGCCGTTAACTATGGCTACACCTTC	CASSLRNGAVNYGYTF
once	TRBV19	TRBD1	TRBJ2-3	TGTGCCAGTACCGACAGGCAGGGGGCAACGGATACGCAGTATTTT	CASTDRQGATDTQYF
.	TRBV28	.	TRBJ2-7	TGTGCCAGCAGTCCAAGTTGGGCAGGGCCAGAAGAGCAGTACTTC	CASSPSWAGPEEQYF
few	TRBV7-9	.	TRBJ1-1	TGTGCCAGCAGCTTAGGCTCGACAGGCGTTCGGGGCACTGAAGCTTTCTTT	CASSLGSTGVRGTEAFF
.	TRBV6-5	TRBD1	TRBJ1-1	TGTGCCAGCAAACTCGGGGACAGGGAAGGGGCTGAAGCTTTCTTT	CASKLGDREGAEAFF